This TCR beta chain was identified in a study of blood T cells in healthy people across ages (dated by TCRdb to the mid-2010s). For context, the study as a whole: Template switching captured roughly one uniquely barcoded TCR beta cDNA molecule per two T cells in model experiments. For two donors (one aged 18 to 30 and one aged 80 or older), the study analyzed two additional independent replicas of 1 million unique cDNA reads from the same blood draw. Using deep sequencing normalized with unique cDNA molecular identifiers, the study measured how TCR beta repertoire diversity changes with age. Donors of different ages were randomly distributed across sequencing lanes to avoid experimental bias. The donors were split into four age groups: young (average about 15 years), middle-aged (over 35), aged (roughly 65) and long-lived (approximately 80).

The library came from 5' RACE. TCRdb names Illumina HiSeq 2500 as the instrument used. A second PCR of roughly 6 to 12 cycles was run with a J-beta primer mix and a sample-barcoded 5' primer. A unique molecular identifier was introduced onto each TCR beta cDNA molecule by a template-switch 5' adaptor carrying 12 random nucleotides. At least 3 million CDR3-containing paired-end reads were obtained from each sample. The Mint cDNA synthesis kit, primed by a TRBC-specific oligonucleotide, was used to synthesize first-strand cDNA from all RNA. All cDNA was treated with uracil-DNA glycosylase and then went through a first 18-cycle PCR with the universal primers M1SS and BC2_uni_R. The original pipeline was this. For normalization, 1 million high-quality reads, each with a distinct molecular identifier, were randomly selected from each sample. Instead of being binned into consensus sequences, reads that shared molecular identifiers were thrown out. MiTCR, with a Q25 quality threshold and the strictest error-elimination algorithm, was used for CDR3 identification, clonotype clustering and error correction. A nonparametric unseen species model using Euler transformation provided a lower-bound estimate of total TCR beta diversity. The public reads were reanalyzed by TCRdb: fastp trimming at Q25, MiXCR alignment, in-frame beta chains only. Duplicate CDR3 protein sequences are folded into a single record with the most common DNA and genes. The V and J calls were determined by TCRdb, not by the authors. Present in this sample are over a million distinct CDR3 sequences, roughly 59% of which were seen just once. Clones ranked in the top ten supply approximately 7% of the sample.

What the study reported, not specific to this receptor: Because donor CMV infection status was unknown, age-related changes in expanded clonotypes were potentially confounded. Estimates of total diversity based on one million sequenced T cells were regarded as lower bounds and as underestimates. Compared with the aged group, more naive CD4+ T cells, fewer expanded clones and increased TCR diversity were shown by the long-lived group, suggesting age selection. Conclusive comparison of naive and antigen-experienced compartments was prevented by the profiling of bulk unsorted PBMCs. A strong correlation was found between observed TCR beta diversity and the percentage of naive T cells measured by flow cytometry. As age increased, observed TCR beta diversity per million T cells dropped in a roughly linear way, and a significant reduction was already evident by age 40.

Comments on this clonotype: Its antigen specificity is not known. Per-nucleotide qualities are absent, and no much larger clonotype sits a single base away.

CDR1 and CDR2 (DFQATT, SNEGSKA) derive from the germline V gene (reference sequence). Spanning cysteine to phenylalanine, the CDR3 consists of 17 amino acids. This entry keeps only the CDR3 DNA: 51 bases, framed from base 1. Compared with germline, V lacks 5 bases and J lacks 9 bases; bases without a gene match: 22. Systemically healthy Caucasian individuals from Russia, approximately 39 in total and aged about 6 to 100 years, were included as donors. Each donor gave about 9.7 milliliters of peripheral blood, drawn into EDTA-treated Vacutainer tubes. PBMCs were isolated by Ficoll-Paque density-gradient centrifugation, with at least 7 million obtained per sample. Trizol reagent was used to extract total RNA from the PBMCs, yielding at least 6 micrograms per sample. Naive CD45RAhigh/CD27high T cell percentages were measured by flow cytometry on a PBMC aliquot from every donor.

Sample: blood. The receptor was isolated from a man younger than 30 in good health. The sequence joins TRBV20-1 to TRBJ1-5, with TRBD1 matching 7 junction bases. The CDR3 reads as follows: CSALSGQQEVHVRPQHF. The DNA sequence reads TGCAGTGCTTTGTCGGGACAGCAGGAAGTCCACGTCAGGCCCCAGCATTTT.